This T cell receptor beta chain was captured in a study of cytomegalovirus exposure and HLA in healthy donors. PCR involved 60 Vbeta and 13 Jbeta primers. TCRdb's table, derived via immunoSEQ multiplex PCR, lists solely in-frame clones and lacks some. The sample holds roughly 160,000 clones, roughly two thirds seen once. CDR3 length: 15 amino acids. The germline V gene encodes CDR1 MDHEN and CDR2 SYDVKM. The V end lost 2 bases, the J end lost 1 base, and 11 bases lay between the germline ends. The TCR was taken from a young woman in good health and CMV-seropositive. The sample taken for sequencing was PBMCs. V and J are TRBV28 and TRBJ1-1; D remains unclear. The CDR3 DNA sequence: TGTGCCAGCAGTTTACATAGCCTTACGAACACTGAAGCTTTCTTT. Amino acid sequence: CASSLHSLTNTEAFF.